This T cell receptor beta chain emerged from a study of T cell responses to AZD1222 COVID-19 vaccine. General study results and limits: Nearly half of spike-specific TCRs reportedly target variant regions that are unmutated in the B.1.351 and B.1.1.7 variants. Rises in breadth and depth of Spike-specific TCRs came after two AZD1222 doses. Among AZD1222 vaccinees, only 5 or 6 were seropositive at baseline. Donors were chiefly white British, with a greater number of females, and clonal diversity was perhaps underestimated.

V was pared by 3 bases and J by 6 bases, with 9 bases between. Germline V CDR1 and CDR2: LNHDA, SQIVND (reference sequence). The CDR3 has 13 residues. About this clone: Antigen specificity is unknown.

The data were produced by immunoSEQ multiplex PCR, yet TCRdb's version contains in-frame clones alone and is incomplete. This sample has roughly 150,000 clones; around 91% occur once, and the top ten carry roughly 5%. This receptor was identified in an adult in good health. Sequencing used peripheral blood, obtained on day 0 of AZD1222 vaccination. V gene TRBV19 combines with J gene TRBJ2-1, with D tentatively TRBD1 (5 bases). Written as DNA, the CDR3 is TGTGCCAGTAGTATCCAACAGGCCAATGAGCAGTTCTTC. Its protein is CASSIQQANEQFF.